The rows below give T cell receptor beta chains drawn from one sample of a study of blood T cell repertoires in COVID-19. Method: immunoSEQ multiplex PCR; TCRdb's copy keeps in-frame clones and lacks some. This table has 200,000 to 250,000 clones, approximately 84% appearing once. The specimen sequenced was PBMCs or T cells enriched from blood (not recorded which). The receptors stem from a man between 40 and 49 years old who had recovered from COVID-19. Both conserved end residues are part of each CDR3. The D gene is left open where the match is weak. Only part of the rows carry a size: once, few, many, or a class if the clone is expanded.

size | J | V | D | CDR3 | DNA
. | TRBJ1-4 | TRBV20-1 | . | CSASGHTNEKLFF | TGCAGTGCTAGTGGGCACACTAATGAAAAACTGTTTTTT
once | TRBJ1-3 | TRBV5-1 | . | CASSLELFSGNTIYF | TGCGCCAGCAGCTTAGAACTCTTCTCTGGAAACACCATATATTTT
. | TRBJ1-2 | TRBV3-1/TRBV3-2 | TRBD1 | CASSPRDRDGYTF | TGTGCCAGCAGCCCCCGGGACAGGGACGGCTACACCTTC
. | TRBJ1-1 | TRBV27 | . | CASSFLRSMNTEAFF | TGTGCCAGCAGTTTTTTGAGGTCCATGAACACTGAAGCTTTCTTT
. | TRBJ2-3 | TRBV5-4 | TRBD2 | CASRDLGLAGTDTQYF | TGTGCCAGCAGAGACCTTGGACTAGCGGGTACAGATACGCAGTATTTT
. | TRBJ1-1 | TRBV7-9 | TRBD1 | CASSPTGGNTEAFF | TGTGCCAGCAGTCCCACAGGGGGGAACACTGAAGCTTTCTTT
once | TRBJ2-7 | TRBV5-1 | TRBD1 | CASSYLREGGHEQYF | TGCGCCAGCAGCTATCTCAGGGAAGGGGGCCACGAGCAGTACTTC
. | TRBJ2-1 | TRBV6-5 | . | CASSYAHGWSNEQFF | TGTGCCAGCAGTTATGCCCACGGGTGGAGCAATGAGCAGTTCTTC
once | TRBJ1-3 | TRBV15 | TRBD1 | CATSRDLTGAGNTIYF | TGTGCCACCAGCAGAGACCTGACAGGGGCAGGAAACACCATATATTTT
. | TRBJ1-2 | TRBV5-1 | . | CASSLAGNYGYTF | TGCGCCAGCAGCTTAGCAGGGAACTATGGCTACACCTTC
. | TRBJ1-1 | TRBV5-4 | . | CAMRRGSNTEAFF | TGTGCCATGAGGCGGGGCTCGAACACTGAAGCTTTCTTT
. | TRBJ2-2 | TRBV2 | TRBD1 | CATGQGVRTGELFF | TGTGCCACGGGACAGGGGGTGCGGACCGGGGAGCTGTTTTTT
. | TRBJ2-3 | TRBV12-3/TRBV12-4 | . | CASSLEGPDTQYF | TGTGCCAGCAGCCTGGAGGGCCCAGATACGCAGTATTTT
. | TRBJ2-3 | TRBV11-2 | . | CASSGQSTDTQYF | TGTGCCAGCAGCGGGCAGAGCACAGATACGCAGTATTTT
. | TRBJ2-7 | TRBV2 | . | CASTHRGGYEQYF | TGTGCCAGCACCCACAGGGGGGGCTACGAGCAGTACTTC
. | TRBJ2-7 | TRBV3-1/TRBV3-2 | . | CASSRKGGFTYEQYF | TGTGCCAGCAGCCGTAAGGGGGGGTTCACCTACGAGCAGTACTTC
. | TRBJ2-5 | TRBV27 | TRBD2 | CASSLFTSSSGGGETQYF | TGTGCCAGCAGTTTATTTACTTCTAGTAGCGGGGGGGGAGAGACCCAGTACTTC
. | TRBJ1-4 | TRBV29-1 | TRBD1 | CSVSDREFATNEKLFF | TGCAGCGTTTCGGACAGGGAATTTGCAACTAATGAAAAACTGTTTTTT
. | TRBJ1-1 | TRBV4-2 | . | CASSQEITTIF | TGTGCCAGCAGCCAGGAGATAACGACGATCTTT
. | TRBJ1-5 | TRBV28 | . | CASSLLAGYLNQPQHF | TGTGCCAGCAGTTTATTGGCGGGCTACCTCAATCAGCCCCAGCATTTT
. | TRBJ1-3 | TRBV19 | TRBD1 | CASSPLSLGQGSGNTIYF | TGTGCCAGTAGTCCACTTTCCTTGGGACAGGGTTCTGGAAACACCATATATTTT
. | TRBJ1-2 | TRBV4-2 | . | CASSQDSGGAVYGYTF | TGTGCCAGCAGCCAAGACTCTGGGGGCGCAGTCTATGGCTACACCTTC
. | TRBJ2-7 | TRBV29-1 | . | CSVESQASYEQYF | TGCAGCGTTGAAAGCCAGGCCTCCTACGAGCAGTACTTC
. | TRBJ2-3 | TRBV4-2 | . | CASSQDVGGASTQYF | TGTGCCAGCAGCCAAGATGTAGGGGGGGCATCTACGCAGTATTTT
few | TRBJ1-6 | TRBV6-2/TRBV6-3 | TRBD1 | CASSQQGQGANSPLHF | TGTGCCAGCAGCCAACAAGGACAGGGGGCCAATTCACCCCTCCACTTT
. | TRBJ1-2 | TRBV2 | TRBD1 | CASGDRGRGGYTF | TGTGCCAGCGGGGACAGGGGGCGTGGTGGCTACACCTTC